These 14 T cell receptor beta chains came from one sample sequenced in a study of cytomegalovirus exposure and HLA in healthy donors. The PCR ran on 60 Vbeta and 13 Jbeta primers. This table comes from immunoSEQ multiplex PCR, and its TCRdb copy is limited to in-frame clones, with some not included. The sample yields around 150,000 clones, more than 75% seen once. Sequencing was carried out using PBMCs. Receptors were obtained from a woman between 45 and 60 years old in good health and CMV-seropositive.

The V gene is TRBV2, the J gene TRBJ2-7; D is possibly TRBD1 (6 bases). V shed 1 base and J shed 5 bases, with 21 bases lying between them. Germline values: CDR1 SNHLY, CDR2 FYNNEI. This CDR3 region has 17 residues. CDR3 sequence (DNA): TGTGCCAGCAGTGAAGTCGAGTCGGGCAGGGGCAATGACGAGCAGTACTTC. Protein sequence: CASSEVESGRGNDEQYF.

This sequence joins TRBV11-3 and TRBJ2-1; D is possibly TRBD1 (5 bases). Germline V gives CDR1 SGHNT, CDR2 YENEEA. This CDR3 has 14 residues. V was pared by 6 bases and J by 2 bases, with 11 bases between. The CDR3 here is CASSLRGPYNEQFF. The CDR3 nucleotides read TGTGCCAGCAGTCTAAGGGGCCCCTACAATGAGCAGTTCTTC.

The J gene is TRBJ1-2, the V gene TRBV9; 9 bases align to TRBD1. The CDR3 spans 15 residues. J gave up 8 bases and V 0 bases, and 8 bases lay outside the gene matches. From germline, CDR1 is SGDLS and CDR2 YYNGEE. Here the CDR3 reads CASSVEARTGVGYTF. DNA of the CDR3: TGTGCCAGCAGCGTAGAAGCGCGGACAGGGGTGGGCTACACCTTC.

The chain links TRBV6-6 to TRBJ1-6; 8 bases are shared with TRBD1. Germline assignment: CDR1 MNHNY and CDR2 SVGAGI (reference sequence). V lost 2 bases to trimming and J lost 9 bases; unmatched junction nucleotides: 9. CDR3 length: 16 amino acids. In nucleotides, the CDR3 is TGTGCCAGCAGTTACACTGGACAGGGCGGGGGTTCACCCCTCCACTTT. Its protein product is CASSYTGQGGGSPLHF.

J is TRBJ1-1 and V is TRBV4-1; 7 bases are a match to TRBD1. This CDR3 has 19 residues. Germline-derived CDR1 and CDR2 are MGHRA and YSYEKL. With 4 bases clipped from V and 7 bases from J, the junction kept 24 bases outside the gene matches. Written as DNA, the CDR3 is TGCGCCAGCAGCCTAGCGAACCCCTCAGGGGGTAGGCCTTCGGGTGAAGCTTTCTTT. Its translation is CASSLANPSGGRPSGEAFF.

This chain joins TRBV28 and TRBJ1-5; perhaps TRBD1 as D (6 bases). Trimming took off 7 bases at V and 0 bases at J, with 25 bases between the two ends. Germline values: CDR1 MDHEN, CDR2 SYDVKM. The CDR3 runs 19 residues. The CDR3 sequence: CASTAPRGLQFYSNQPQHF. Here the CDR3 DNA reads TGTGCCAGCACAGCGCCCAGGGGACTACAATTTTATAGCAATCAGCCCCAGCATTTT.

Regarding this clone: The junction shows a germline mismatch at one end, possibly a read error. CDR3 nucleotides: TGTGCCAGCAGTGAAGGGGACTATACCACATATACGCAGTATTTT. Encoded protein: CASSEGDYTTYTQYF. This chain uses TRBV2 with TRBJ2-3; 7 nucleotides align to TRBD2. Germline CDR1 SNHLY, CDR2 FYNNEI. This CDR3 comprises 15 residues.

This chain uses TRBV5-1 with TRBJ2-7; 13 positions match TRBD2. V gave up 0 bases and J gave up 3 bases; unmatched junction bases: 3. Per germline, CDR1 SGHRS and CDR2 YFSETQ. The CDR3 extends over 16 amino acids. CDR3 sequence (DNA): TGCGCCAGCAGCTTGGGACTAGCGGGAGGACACTACGAGCAGTACTTC. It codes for CASSLGLAGGHYEQYF.

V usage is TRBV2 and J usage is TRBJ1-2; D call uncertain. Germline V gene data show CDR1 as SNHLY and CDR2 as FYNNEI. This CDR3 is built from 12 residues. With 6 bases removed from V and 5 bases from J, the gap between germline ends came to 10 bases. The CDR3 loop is CASSPPGYGYTF. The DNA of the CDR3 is TGTGCCAGCAGCCCCCCAGGTTATGGCTACACCTTC.

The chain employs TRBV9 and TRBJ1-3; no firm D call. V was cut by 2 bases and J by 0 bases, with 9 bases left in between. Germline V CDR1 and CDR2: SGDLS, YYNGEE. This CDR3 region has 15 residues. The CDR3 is CASSVAGNSGNTIYF. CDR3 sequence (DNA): TGTGCCAGCAGCGTGGCGGGGAACTCTGGAAACACCATATATTTT. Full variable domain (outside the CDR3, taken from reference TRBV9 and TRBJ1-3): DSGVTQTPKHLITATGQRVTLRCSPRSGDLSVYWYQQSLDQGLQFLIQYYNGEERAKGNILERFSAQQFPDLHSELNLSSLELGDSALYFCASSVAGNSGNTIYFGEGSWLTVV.

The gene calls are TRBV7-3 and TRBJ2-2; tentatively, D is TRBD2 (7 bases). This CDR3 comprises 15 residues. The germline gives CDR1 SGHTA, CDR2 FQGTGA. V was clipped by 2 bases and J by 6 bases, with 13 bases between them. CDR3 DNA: TGTGCCAGCAGCTTACTTGGGGGGGCGCCCGGGGAGCTGTTTTTT. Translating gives CASSLLGGAPGELFF.

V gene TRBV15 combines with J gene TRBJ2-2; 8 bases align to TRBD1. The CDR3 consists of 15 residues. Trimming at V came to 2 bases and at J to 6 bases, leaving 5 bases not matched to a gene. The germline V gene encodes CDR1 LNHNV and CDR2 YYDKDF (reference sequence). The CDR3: CATSRPQQGAGELFF. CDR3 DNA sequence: TGTGCCACCAGCAGACCCCAACAGGGGGCCGGGGAGCTGTTTTTT.

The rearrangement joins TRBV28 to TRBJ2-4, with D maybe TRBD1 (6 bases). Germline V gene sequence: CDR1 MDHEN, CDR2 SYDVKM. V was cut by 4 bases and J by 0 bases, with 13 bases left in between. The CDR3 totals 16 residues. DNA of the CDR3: TGTGCCAGCAGTTCTGGCAGGGGCCTAGCCAAAAACATTCAGTACTTC. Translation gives CASSSGRGLAKNIQYF.

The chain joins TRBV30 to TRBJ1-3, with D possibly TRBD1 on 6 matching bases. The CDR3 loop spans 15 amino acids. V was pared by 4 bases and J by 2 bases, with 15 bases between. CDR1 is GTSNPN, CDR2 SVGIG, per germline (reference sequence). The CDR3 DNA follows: TGTGCCTGGACCCAGGGCGCAGGGGCTGGAAACACCATATATTTT. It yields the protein CAWTQGAGAGNTIYF. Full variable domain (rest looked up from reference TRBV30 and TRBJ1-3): SQTIHQWPATLVQPVGSPLSLECTVEGTSNPNLYWYRQAAGRGLQLLFYSVGIGQISSEVPQNLSASRPQDRQFILSSKKLLLSDSGFYLCAWTQGAGAGNTIYFGEGSWLTVV.